This paragraph reports one TCR beta chain. This sample is drawn from a study of shared T cell receptors in the human thymus. CDR1 is MNHEY and CDR2 is SMNVEV in the germline V gene (reference sequence). Trimming took 3 bases from V and 5 from J, leaving 14 bases between them. CDR3 length equals 14 residues. Some clones are missing from TCRdb's copy, which holds only in-frame ones; the method was immunoSEQ multiplex PCR. Seen here are about 660,000 clones, around nine tenths observed once, and the top ten hold 0.0095% to 0.013%. Another study also made use of these data, one on human thymus T cells. That paper adds: Immunologically healthy infants in Finland undergoing congenital heart defect surgery were the donors. Thymic resections from corrective heart surgery supplied the tissue. Thymic and blood repertoires appeared to display a bias in their usage of V and J genes. Related reports documented highly overlapping thymic repertoires among unrelated individuals.

The chain has TRBV27 and TRBJ2-7; no firm D call. Source material: thymocytes. The receptor was derived from a boy younger than two with a congenital heart defect. The CDR3, as DNA: TGTGCCAGCAGTTTCTGGCCCCGTAACAACGAGCAGTACTTC. This encodes CASSFWPRNNEQYF.